What follows are 11 T cell receptor beta chains derived from one specimen sequenced in a study of cytomegalovirus exposure and HLA in healthy donors. PCR employed 60 Vbeta and 13 Jbeta primers. TCRdb keeps only in-frame clones here, not all; method: immunoSEQ multiplex PCR. Counted here are 150,000 to 200,000 clones, roughly 84% occurring once; the ten biggest clones make up roughly 2.1%. Sequences were obtained from PBMCs. The receptors stem from a man aged 18 to 30 in good health and CMV-seropositive.

The chain is built from TRBV5-4 and TRBJ2-5; 13 bases fit TRBD2. Trimming took 4 bases from V and 5 from J; bases not matched to a gene: 5. This CDR3 comprises 15 residues. Germline loops: CDR1 SGHNT, CDR2 YYREEE (reference sequence). The CDR3 DNA reads TGTGCCAGCAGCCGCGGACTAGCGGGAGCGGAGACCCAGTACTTC. It codes for CASSRGLAGAETQYF.

The gene calls are TRBV10-3 and TRBJ2-1; D uncertain. CDR1 and CDR2 (germline): ENHRY, SYGVKD. The V end was cut by 4 bases, the J end by 6 bases, with 4 bases between. The CDR3 has 11 residues. This CDR3 is CAISGANEQFF. The CDR3 region has the DNA TGTGCCATCAGTGGAGCCAATGAGCAGTTCTTC.

The V gene is TRBV4-3, the J gene TRBJ1-2; D gene unclear. Germline V lookup: CDR1 LGHNA, CDR2 YSLEER. CDR3 length: 18 residues. V dropped 1 base and J dropped 4 bases, with 22 bases sitting between them. The CDR3 sequence is CASSQAYGVLAGSYGYTF. The CDR3, as DNA: TGCGCCAGCAGCCAAGCTTACGGAGTTCTAGCGGGTAGCTATGGCTACACCTTC.

The rearrangement uses TRBV6-1 and TRBJ2-1; perhaps TRBD2 as D (7 bases). The CDR3 spans 16 residues. V was pared by 3 bases and J by 9 bases, with 21 bases between. Per the germline V gene, CDR1 is MNHNS and CDR2 is SASEGT. CDR3 bases: TGTGCCAGCAGTGACAATCGGGGGGCCGTATTGAGTGAGCAGTTCTTC. Encoded protein: CASSDNRGAVLSEQFF.

This clone is a singleton in its sample. The chain recombines TRBV27 with TRBJ1-2, with 7 bases that match TRBD1. Germline loops: CDR1 MNHEY, CDR2 SMNVEV (reference sequence). The CDR3 contains 15 residues. With V trimmed by 5 bases and J by 2 bases, 8 bases remained unmatched. The CDR3 DNA is TGTGCCAGCAGTGCGACAGGGATCCCCAACTATGGCTACACCTTC. Translating gives CASSATGIPNYGYTF.

The gene calls are TRBV13 and TRBJ1-1, with 10 nucleotides matching TRBD1. Germline V lookup: CDR1 PRHDT, CDR2 FYEKMQ (reference sequence). The CDR3 spans 16 residues. V lost 5 bases, J lost 0 bases, and 6 bases stayed unmatched. CDR3 residues: CASSNRQGALNTEAFF. CDR3 nucleotides: TGTGCCAGCAGCAATCGACAGGGGGCACTGAACACTGAAGCTTTCTTT.

V and J are TRBV5-6 and TRBJ1-2; 9 bases fit TRBD1. CDR1 is SGHDT and CDR2 is YYEEEE in the germline V gene. The J segment lost 4 bases and the V segment lost 4 bases, leaving 14 bases of the junction unmatched. This CDR3 spans 17 amino acids. CDR3 amino acids: CASSKRNLGTGPYGYTF. The CDR3 nucleotides are TGTGCCAGCAGCAAAAGAAACTTGGGGACAGGGCCCTATGGCTACACCTTC.

This chain uses TRBV19 with TRBJ2-1; 7 bases align to TRBD1. The CDR3 is made up of 15 amino acids. J gave up 3 bases and V 5 bases, and 7 bases lay outside the gene matches. CDR1 is LNHDA and CDR2 is SQIVND in the germline V gene (reference sequence). CDR3: CASSVQGSFYNEQFF. CDR3 coding DNA: TGTGCCAGTAGTGTACAGGGGAGTTTCTACAATGAGCAGTTCTTC. Complete variable domain (other parts from reference TRBV19 and TRBJ2-1): DGGITQSPKYLFRKEGQNVTLSCEQNLNHDAMYWYRQDPGQGLRLIYYSQIVNDFQKGDIAEGYSVSREKKESFPLTVTSAQKNPTAFYLCASSVQGSFYNEQFFGPGTRLTVL.

V gene TRBV4-3 combines with J gene TRBJ2-3; D is perhaps TRBD2 (5 bases). CDR1 LGHNA and CDR2 YSLEER come from the germline V gene. Trimming shortened V by 3 bases and J by 2 bases, and 9 bases separated the two germline ends. This CDR3 is 14 amino acids long. The chain's CDR3 is CASSQRVTTDTQYF. CDR3 sequence (DNA): TGCGCCAGCAGCCAGAGGGTTACCACAGATACGCAGTATTTT.

This clone was counted once. The CDR3 bases are TGTGCCAGCTCACCCACGGACAGGGACAAAAACATTCAGTACTTC. Translated: CASSPTDRDKNIQYF. The chain is built from TRBV18 and TRBJ2-4; 8 positions match TRBD1. There are 15 residues in the CDR3. The junction had 4 bases not matched to a gene; V was cut back by 3 bases and J by 3 bases. Germline loops: CDR1 KGHSH, CDR2 LQKENI.

This clone came up a few times. The J gene is TRBJ2-5, the V gene TRBV2, with D maybe TRBD2 (5 bases). Trimming pared 6 bases from V and 7 bases from J, leaving 12 bases between. Looked up from germline, CDR1 is SNHLY and CDR2 is FYNNEI. This CDR3 is built from 12 residues. The DNA of the CDR3 is TGTGCCAGCAGGACACAAGGACTGACCCAGTACTTC. This codes for CASRTQGLTQYF.